The rows below give T cell receptor beta chains drawn from one sample of a study of OX40 agonist ivuxolimab in advanced cancers. Clones were sequenced by immunoSEQ multiplex PCR, and TCRdb holds only the in-frame ones, with some missing. The table lists around 59,000 clones, 80% to 90% of them singletons. Sequenced material: CD4+ or CD8+ T cells sorted from blood, taken in a trial of the OX40 agonist ivuxolimab. These receptor sequences come from an adult with an advanced solid tumor such as melanoma, head and neck, liver or kidney cancer. The CDR3 runs from the conserved cysteine through the conserved F or W. Each record gives: J gene, clone size, D gene, V gene, CDR3 DNA, CDR3 protein. A D gene is named only where the DNA matches it firmly. Clone size appears in some rows only: once, few, many, or a class for an expanded clone.

TRBJ2-1	NA	TRBD2	TRBV9	TGTGCCAGCAGCGTAATAGCGGGCTCCTACAATGAGCAGTTCTTC	CASSVIAGSYNEQFF
TRBJ1-2	NA	NA	TRBV6-1	TGTGCCAGCAGTGAGAGACAGAACTATGGCTACACCTTC	CASSERQNYGYTF
TRBJ2-2	once	NA	TRBV19	TGTGCCAGTAGTATAAAGGGGATGGCCGGGGAGCTGTTTTTT	CASSIKGMAGELFF
TRBJ2-1	NA	TRBD2	TRBV4-3	TGCGCCAGCAGCCCCGACCCAACTAGCGTAAGATACAATGAGCAGTTCTTC	CASSPDPTSVRYNEQFF
TRBJ1-2	NA	NA	TRBV2	TGTGCCAGCAGTCCTAACTATGGCTACACCTTC	CASSPNYGYTF
TRBJ1-1	NA	NA	TRBV2	TGTGCCAGCAGTGAAGCCAGGGGTGGCACTGAAGCTTTCTTT	CASSEARGGTEAFF
TRBJ2-7	NA	TRBD2	TRBV28	TGTGCCAGCAGTCGTCGACTAGCGGGAGTGAAATACGAGCAGTACTTC	CASSRRLAGVKYEQYF
TRBJ1-2	NA	NA	TRBV7-2	TGTGCCAGCAGCCCCCCGAGGATTCCTAACTATGGCTACACCTTC	CASSPPRIPNYGYTF
TRBJ2-7	NA	NA	TRBV28	TGTGCCAGCAGTTTATCTCTCGAGCAGTACTTC	CASSLSLEQYF
TRBJ2-5	NA	NA	TRBV7-9	TGTGCCAGCAGCTTAGCTGGGAAGACCCAGTACTTC	CASSLAGKTQYF
TRBJ2-2	NA	NA	TRBV27	TGTGCCAGCAGTCGTCAGGGGGGGTGGCCCGGGGAGCTGTTTTTT	CASSRQGGWPGELFF
TRBJ1-4	NA	NA	TRBV7-9	TGTGCCAGCAGCTTAGGCGGGGGCCGAGGTGAAAAACTGTTTTTT	CASSLGGGRGEKLFF
TRBJ1-1	NA	NA	TRBV7-2	TGTGCCACCTCGGGACCGCGAGGGACTGAAGCTTTCTTT	CATSGPRGTEAFF
TRBJ2-2	NA	NA	TRBV28	TGTGCCAGCAGCCTATCCGGGGAGCTGTTTTTT	CASSLSGELFF
TRBJ1-1	few	NA	TRBV7-6	TGTGCCAGCAGCTTAGTCCAGGGCGAGGACACTGAAGCTTTCTTT	CASSLVQGEDTEAFF
TRBJ1-5	NA	NA	TRBV7-8	TGTGCCAGCAGCTGGAGGAGGAGAGGTTCGGGTCAGCCCCAGCATTTT	CASSWRRRGSGQPQHF
TRBJ1-1	NA	NA	TRBV7-9	TGTGCCAGCAGCTTAGGGACTGAAGCTTTCTTT	CASSLGTEAFF
TRBJ2-2	NA	NA	TRBV21-1	TGTGCCAGCAGGCCTAGGACTGAGGGAGCCGGGGAGCTGTTTTTT	CASRPRTEGAGELFF
TRBJ1-1	NA	NA	TRBV11-2	TGTGCCAGCAGCTTCGGGAGGGAAGCTTTCTTT	CASSFGREAFF
TRBJ2-1	NA	NA	TRBV19	TGTGCCAGTAGTATGGTTGGGGTAGACAATGAGCAGTTCTTC	CASSMVGVDNEQFF
TRBJ2-1	once	NA	TRBV6-6	TGTGCCAGCAGTTCCACAGGGACCTCCTACAATGAGCAGTTCTTC	CASSSTGTSYNEQFF
TRBJ1-1	NA	NA	TRBV13	TGTGCCAGCAGCTTAAGATCCGAAGCTTTCTTT	CASSLRSEAFF
TRBJ2-1	NA	TRBD1	TRBV29-1	TGCAGCGTTGCCAGGGGGTCATACAATGAGCAGTTCTTC	CSVARGSYNEQFF
TRBJ1-1	once	NA	TRBV15	TGTGCCACCAGGGGACAAACGAACACTGAAGCTTTCTTT	CATRGQTNTEAFF
TRBJ1-2	NA	NA	TRBV2	TGTGCCAGCAGTGAATTCAGGAAGGGAGAGGGTGGCTACACCTTC	CASSEFRKGEGGYTF
TRBJ1-1	NA	TRBD1	TRBV4-3	TGCGCCAGCAGCCTCGGACAGGGTAAGATGAACACTGAAGCTTTCTTT	CASSLGQGKMNTEAFF
TRBJ2-2	NA	NA	TRBV27	TGTGCCAGCAGTTTATACGGGAAAAAGAACACCGGGGAGCTGTTTTTT	CASSLYGKKNTGELFF
TRBJ2-2	NA	NA	TRBV29-1	TGCAGCGTGTACACCGGGGAGCTGTTTTTT	CSVYTGELFF
TRBJ2-1	NA	TRBD2	TRBV13	TGTGCCAGCAGCTGGACTAGCGGAACCTACAATGAGCAGTTCTTC	CASSWTSGTYNEQFF
TRBJ2-1	NA	TRBD2	TRBV9	TGTGCCAGCAGCGTAGAAGGGAGCGGGGGCAACAATGAGCAGTTCTTC	CASSVEGSGGNNEQFF
TRBJ2-5	NA	NA	TRBV7-2	TGTGCCAGCAGCTCCTGGACCGGAGGGGGGAGGCTGTCCCAGTACTTC	CASSSWTGGGRLSQYF
TRBJ1-2	NA	NA	TRBV29-1	TGCAGCGTCCCTACGGGGCTCTATGGCTACACCTTC	CSVPTGLYGYTF
TRBJ2-7	NA	NA	TRBV7-2	TGTGCCAGCAGCTTAACAGGGTACGAGCAGTACTTC	CASSLTGYEQYF
TRBJ2-5	NA	NA	TRBV2	TGTGCCAGCGGCGGGACTCGACAGGTGGGGCTGACCCAGTACTTC	CASGGTRQVGLTQYF
TRBJ1-5	NA	NA	TRBV9	TGTGCCAGCAGCGCGGGAGTCTCAAATCAGCCCCAGCATTTT	CASSAGVSNQPQHF
TRBJ2-1	NA	TRBD2	TRBV6-5	TGTGCCAGCAGCCATGGGACTAGCGGGTACAATGAGCAGTTCTTC	CASSHGTSGYNEQFF
TRBJ1-1	NA	NA	TRBV9	TGTGCCAGCAGCGCTGGCCCCGGGGGCGGCTTGAACACTGAAGCTTTCTTT	CASSAGPGGGLNTEAFF
TRBJ2-7	NA	TRBD1	TRBV19	TGTGCCAGTAGTATAATTTGGGAGGACAGGGGAACCTACGAGCAGTACTTC	CASSIIWEDRGTYEQYF
TRBJ2-5	few	NA	TRBV4-3	TGCGCCAGCAGCGACAGGGGACTAGAGCAAGAGACCCAGTACTTC	CASSDRGLEQETQYF
TRBJ2-3	once	NA	TRBV6-6	TGTGCCAGCAGTTCCGGGACAAAAGGAGATACGCAGTATTTT	CASSSGTKGDTQYF